Shown below are 2 T cell receptor beta chains from a single sample sequenced in a study of cytomegalovirus exposure and HLA in healthy donors (dated by TCRdb to about 2017). The library was produced with the immunoSEQ multiplex PCR assay. The multiplex PCR relied on a mix of 60 forward primers for TCR Vbeta segments and 13 reverse primers for TCR Jbeta segments. TCRdb stores this immuneACCESS table with in-frame sequences only. Part of the clones is absent; in the studies checked, under half of the shortfall reflects unresolved V genes, and no reason is known for the rest. Recorded for this sample are about 160,000 clones; 77% of them occurred a single time. Together, the top ten hold 1.5% to 2% of the sample. The sample comprised PBMCs. The receptor source for this set is a woman aged 25 to 39 in good health and CMV-seronegative.

J is TRBJ1-2 and V is TRBV10-1; 8 bases map to TRBD1. V was clipped by 8 bases and J by 8 bases; unmatched bases: 10. This CDR3 is built from 13 residues. Per the germline V gene, CDR1 is WNHNN and CDR2 is SYGVQD (reference sequence). CDR3 amino acids: CASRRDRWRGYTF. CDR3 DNA: TGCGCCAGCCGGAGGGACAGGTGGAGGGGCTACACCTTC.

The chain is built from TRBV30 and TRBJ2-7; D is possibly TRBD2 (6 bases). Looked up from germline, CDR1 is GTSNPN and CDR2 is SVGIG (reference sequence). The ends were cut back, 0 bases at V and 6 bases at J, with 21 bases in the middle. CDR3 length equals 16 residues. The CDR3, as DNA: TGTGCCTGGAGTGTCCCCCTAACGGGGCTGGGGGGCGAGCAGTACTTC. Its translation: CAWSVPLTGLGGEQYF.